Below, 6 T cell receptor beta chains from the same sample are listed, as sequenced in a study of blood T cell repertoires in COVID-19. Assay: immunoSEQ multiplex PCR; the TCRdb copy retains only in-frame clones and omits some. The sample lists about 130,000 clones, more than 75% occurring once. The source material was peripheral blood. These receptors were taken from a man between 60 and 75 years old who had recovered from COVID-19.

This clone came up a few times. This chain connects TRBV30 to TRBJ2-2; 10 nucleotides line up with TRBD2. Per the germline V gene, CDR1 is GTSNPN and CDR2 is SVGIG (reference sequence). V lost 4 bases, J lost 7 bases, and 15 bases stayed unmatched. The CDR3 contains 17 residues. Here the CDR3 reads CAWTPLGLAGVVGELFF. CDR3 DNA sequence: TGTGCCTGGACTCCCCTTGGGCTAGCGGGAGTGGTCGGGGAGCTGTTTTTT.

The rearrangement uses TRBV6-6 and TRBJ1-4; 12 bases map to TRBD1. This CDR3 is 17 amino acids long. V gave up 5 bases and J gave up 0 bases; unmatched junction bases: 4. From germline, CDR1 is MNHNY and CDR2 SVGAGI (reference sequence). The CDR3 region is CASSPGQGAATNEKLFF. Here the CDR3 DNA reads TGTGCCAGCAGTCCGGGACAGGGGGCTGCAACTAATGAAAAACTGTTTTTT.

The chain links TRBV25-1 to TRBJ2-5, with TRBD2 matching over 15 bases. Germline loops: CDR1 MGHDK, CDR2 SYGVNS. V lost 7 bases to trimming and J lost 5 bases; unmatched junction nucleotides: 11. CDR3 length equals 17 residues. In DNA form, the CDR3 reads TGTGCCAGCATGGTTCCCCCGGGACTAGCGGGAGGCGAGACCCAGTACTTC. Protein: CASMVPPGLAGGETQYF.

In nucleotides, the CDR3 is TGTGCCAGCAGCTCGCCACTAGCGGGAGGGGCAGATACGCAGTATTTT. Protein sequence: CASSSPLAGGADTQYF. The chain joins TRBV5-4 to TRBJ2-3, with TRBD2 identical over 13 bases. V gave up 3 bases and J gave up 4 bases; unmatched junction bases: 5. The CDR3 is 16 amino acids. From germline, CDR1 is SGHNT and CDR2 YYREEE (reference sequence).

This rearrangement joins TRBV5-1 to TRBJ2-5; TRBD1 agrees at 10 bases. This CDR3 has 15 amino acids. The germline gives CDR1 SGHRS, CDR2 YFSETQ. The V gene end was trimmed by 4 bases and the J gene end by 5 bases; junction bases not matched to a gene: 8. CDR3 sequence: CASSLGQGQGETQYF. DNA for the CDR3: TGCGCCAGCAGCCTGGGACAGGGGCAGGGGGAGACCCAGTACTTC. Complete variable domain (other parts from reference TRBV5-1 and TRBJ2-5): KAGVTQTPRYLIKTRGQQVTLSCSPISGHRSVSWYQQTPGQGLQFLFEYFSETQRNKGNFPGRFSGRQFSNSRSEMNVSTLELGDSALYLCASSLGQGQGETQYFGPGTRLLVL.

The V call is TRBV7-2, the J call TRBJ2-3, with D tentatively TRBD2 (6 bases). Germline V gives CDR1 SGHTA, CDR2 FQGNSA. CDR3 length: 14 residues. Trimming took off 5 bases at V and 2 bases at J, with 11 bases between the two ends. CDR3 nucleotides: TGTGCCAGCAGCCCGGGACTTTACACAGATACGCAGTATTTT. Its translation: CASSPGLYTDTQYF.